A selection of T cell receptor beta chains follows, all from one sample in a study of control samples from healthy donors and cancer patients. The assay was immunoSEQ multiplex PCR, and TCRdb's table has in-frame clones only and misses some. Of 80,000 to 85,000 clones listed, 88% are singletons. Sequences were obtained from blood. The receptors were gathered from a woman aged 45-59 years in good health. CDR3s include the opening cysteine and the closing phenylalanine or tryptophan. D genes are given only for firm matches. Expanded clones get a size class; other rows say once, few or many, or leave the size out.

-	TRBJ1-2	TRBV5-1	TRBD1	TGCGCCAGCAGCCTCGGGACAGGGGAATTTGGCTACACCTTC	CASSLGTGEFGYTF
-	TRBJ1-4	TRBV19	-	TGTGCCAGTAGTGCCCTCCTCCAGGGGTTTAGTTTCGATGAAAAACTGTTTTTT	CASSALLQGFSFDEKLFF
-	TRBJ1-2	TRBV6-1	-	TGTGCCAGCAGTGTAAACAGCATCTCTCCTAACTATGGCTACACCTTC	CASSVNSISPNYGYTF
-	TRBJ2-6	TRBV24-1	-	TGTGCCACCAGCTCGAGCCGCTCTGGGGCCAACGTCCTGACTTTC	CATSSSRSGANVLTF
-	TRBJ1-1	TRBV28	-	TGTGCCAGCAGCGTGAACACTGAAGCTTTCTTT	CASSVNTEAFF
-	TRBJ1-2	TRBV11-2	-	TGTGCCAGCAGCTTAGATGGCAGGAGTGGCTACACCTTC	CASSLDGRSGYTF
-	TRBJ1-6	TRBV6-5	-	TGTGCCAGCAGCCTAAGTTTGAATTCACCCCTCCACTTT	CASSLSLNSPLHF
-	TRBJ2-3	TRBV3-1/TRBV3-2	-	TGTGCCAGCAGCCAACCTGGACTGCATACGCAGTATTTT	CASSQPGLHTQYF
-	TRBJ1-4	TRBV28	-	TGTGCCAGCAGCGAAGGGGGGGTGTATGGTGAAAAACTGTTTTTT	CASSEGGVYGEKLFF
once	TRBJ1-6	TRBV3-1/TRBV3-2	-	TGTGCCAGCAGCCCATTTATGTCGCGGGATTCACCCCTCCACTTT	CASSPFMSRDSPLHF
-	TRBJ1-2	TRBV7-9	-	TGTGCCAGCAGCTTAGAAGCCACCCCCTCGTATGGCTACACCTTC	CASSLEATPSYGYTF
-	TRBJ2-3	TRBV7-9	-	TGTGCCAGCAGCTTAGCGGGGGGTACAGATACGCAGTATTTT	CASSLAGGTDTQYF
-	TRBJ1-2	TRBV25-1	TRBD1	TGTGCCAGCAGGCCAGATACAGGGGGCTTGGGCTACACCTTC	CASRPDTGGLGYTF
-	TRBJ1-2	TRBV7-9	TRBD1	TGTGCCAGCAGCTCGACAGGGGGTTCCTATGGCTACACCTTC	CASSSTGGSYGYTF
-	TRBJ1-1	TRBV5-5	-	TGTGCCAGCAGCCCGTCCGCGGGCAGGCAAGCTTTCTTT	CASSPSAGRQAFF
-	TRBJ2-1	TRBV19	-	TGTGCCAGTAGTCCAAACCGGAGCCTCAGGTCCTACAATGAGCAGTTCTTC	CASSPNRSLRSYNEQFF
-	TRBJ1-6	TRBV18	-	TGTGCCAGCTCACCACCTCCCGAGGGGGGTTCACCCCTCCACTTT	CASSPPPEGGSPLHF
once	TRBJ1-2	TRBV4-1	-	TGCGCCAGCAGCCAAGGAGCAGGGGTAGGCTACACCTTC	CASSQGAGVGYTF
-	TRBJ2-3	TRBV5-1	TRBD2	TGCGCCAGCTCACGGGGGGGCCAGATCGATGGTACGCAGTATTTT	CASSRGGQIDGTQYF
once	TRBJ1-1	TRBV19	-	TGTGCCAGTATTCACGCGTGGGGCGCGTTGGAAGGTGAAGCTTTCTTT	CASIHAWGALEGEAFF
-	TRBJ2-7	TRBV4-1	TRBD1	TGCGCCAGCAGCAGATTATGGGGACAGTTCTACGAGCAGTACTTC	CASSRLWGQFYEQYF
-	TRBJ2-3	TRBV6-1	-	TGTGCCAGCAGTGAAGGGAACAGGGCGGCAGATACGCAGTATTTT	CASSEGNRAADTQYF
-	TRBJ2-3	TRBV3-1/TRBV3-2	-	TGTGCCAGCAGCCCTGATCATATGGCCACAGATACGCAGTATTTT	CASSPDHMATDTQYF
once	TRBJ2-3	TRBV27	-	TGTGCCAGCAGTCTCAGGGTAACGAGCACAGATACGCAGTATTTT	CASSLRVTSTDTQYF
-	TRBJ2-1	TRBV12-3/TRBV12-4	TRBD2	TGTGCCAGCTCGGGCGGGGGACACAATGAGCAGTTCTTC	CASSGGGHNEQFF
few	TRBJ1-2	TRBV7-8	-	TGTGCCAGCAGCTTAGCCGGACGGTCCCTCTATGGCTACACCTTC	CASSLAGRSLYGYTF
-	TRBJ1-5	TRBV6-5	TRBD1	TGTGCCAGCAGAAGGACAGGGACCGAGCAGCCCCAGCATTTT	CASRRTGTEQPQHF
-	TRBJ1-4	TRBV5-1	-	TGCGCCAGCAGCTTGGGGAGTTCGGGGGCTCATGAAAAACTGTTTTTT	CASSLGSSGAHEKLFF
-	TRBJ2-5	TRBV2	-	TGTGCCAGCAGCGCAATTGGGACCCAGTACTTC	CASSAIGTQYF
-	TRBJ1-6	TRBV12-5	-	TGTGCTAGTGGTTTGGTACCGGGAGGGAATTCACCCCTCCACTTT	CASGLVPGGNSPLHF
-	TRBJ1-5	TRBV29-1	TRBD1	TGCAGCGTTGATCAGGGGGCCGGACAGCCCCAGCATTTT	CSVDQGAGQPQHF
-	TRBJ1-2	TRBV2	-	TGTGCCAGCGTGGAAGAACCCGGTCTGAACTATGGCTACACCTTC	CASVEEPGLNYGYTF
once	TRBJ1-1	TRBV18	-	TGTGCCAGCTCACACTCGAGGAACACTGAAGCTTTCTTT	CASSHSRNTEAFF
-	TRBJ1-5	TRBV6-5	-	TGTGCCATCTCGACCTCAGGGGCGAGTAGTCAGCCCCAGCATTTT	CAISTSGASSQPQHF
-	TRBJ1-3	TRBV4-1	-	TGCGCCAGCAGCCAGGAAAGGACTGCTGGAAACACCATATATTTT	CASSQERTAGNTIYF
-	TRBJ2-1	TRBV3-1/TRBV3-2	-	TGTGCCAGCAGCCCCCGAGGGGGAGATGAGCAGTTCTTC	CASSPRGGDEQFF
-	TRBJ1-2	TRBV2	-	TGTGCCAGCAGTGTTGACGGGCCGGGAGGCTACACCTTC	CASSVDGPGGYTF
-	TRBJ1-5	TRBV19	TRBD1	TGTGCCAGTAGAATAGGGGGACAGGGGAATCAGCCCCAGCATTTT	CASRIGGQGNQPQHF
-	TRBJ2-3	TRBV3-1/TRBV3-2	-	TGTGCCAGCAGCCCTAGATCAATGCCGGTTACGCAGTATTTT	CASSPRSMPVTQYF
-	TRBJ2-7	TRBV27	-	TGTGCCAGCAGTTTCCGAAGCGAGCAGTACTTC	CASSFRSEQYF
few	TRBJ1-4	TRBV5-1	TRBD1	TGCGCCAGCAGCTTGGGGACAGGGGGCCGTGAAAAACTGTTTTTT	CASSLGTGGREKLFF
-	TRBJ1-2	TRBV27	-	TGTGCCAGCAGTGACAACCCGACAGGAGGCGCGGGCTATGGCTACACCTTC	CASSDNPTGGAGYGYTF
-	TRBJ2-3	TRBV6-5	-	TGTGCCAGCAGTTCCGCTAGAGGAAGCCTGGGGGATACGCAGTATTTT	CASSSARGSLGDTQYF
-	TRBJ1-1	TRBV19	TRBD1	TGTGCCAGTAGTAGACCAGGGACAGGGAACACTGAAGCTTTCTTT	CASSRPGTGNTEAFF
once	TRBJ1-1	TRBV29-1	-	TGCAGCGTTGAGTCGGGAATACGTGCTACAGGGTTGGGGCAAGCTTTCTTT	CSVESGIRATGLGQAFF